Below, 9 T cell receptor beta chains from the same sample are listed, as sequenced in a study of blood T cells in healthy people across ages. PCR was performed a second time for 7 to 11 cycles using a sample-barcoded 5' primer and a J-beta primer mix. One entry per CDR3 protein results from TCRdb running MiXCR on the 5' RACE reads. The sample consists of over 1,500,000 distinct CDR3 sequences, around half of them appearing once. The sample consisted of blood. The receptors originated from a woman aged 40 to 55 in good health.

This rearrangement joins TRBV7-2 to TRBJ2-5; weak D call: TRBD1 (5 bases). CDR1 and CDR2 from the germline V gene are SGHTA and FQGNSA. With 2 bases removed from V and 2 bases from J, the gap between germline ends came to 15 bases. CDR3 length: 16 residues. CDR3 nucleotide sequence: TGTGCCAGCAGCTTATCTGCCCAGGGTGGGCAAGAGACCCAGTACTTC. This gives the protein CASSLSAQGGQETQYF.

The V and J genes are TRBV28 and TRBJ2-7; 8 nucleotides match TRBD1. V shed 8 bases, J shed 1 base, and the junction held 13 bases outside the gene matches. Looked up from germline, CDR1 is MDHEN and CDR2 is SYDVKM. The CDR3 spans 16 residues. CDR3 sequence: CASGSLGTGKSYEQYF. DNA for the CDR3: TGTGCCAGCGGTTCGTTAGGGACAGGTAAATCCTACGAGCAGTACTTC.

This clonotype has a handful of counts. The chain couples TRBV27 to TRBJ2-7, with a weak D call TRBD1 (5 bases). CDR3 length equals 16 residues. From germline, CDR1 is MNHEY and CDR2 SMNVEV (reference sequence). Trimming stripped 5 bases from V and 8 bases from J, with 25 bases between. CDR3 nucleotides: TGTGCCAGCAGTCTCGACCCGTGGTCCAAGGGGCAGCAGCAGTACTTC. This sequence encodes CASSLDPWSKGQQQYF.

J is TRBJ1-2 and V is TRBV20-1; TRBD1 matches 7 bases. Per germline, CDR1 DFQATT and CDR2 SNEGSKA (reference sequence). With V trimmed by 0 bases and J by 0 bases, 7 bases remained unmatched. This CDR3 region has 16 residues. The CDR3 reads CSAREIGTASNYGYTF. CDR3 bases: TGCAGTGCTAGAGAGATCGGGACAGCCTCTAACTATGGCTACACCTTC.

This chain connects TRBV7-8 to TRBJ1-3, with 7 bases matching TRBD1. Germline trimming cut 5 bases from V and 1 base from J; bases unmatched to any gene: 8. Germline lookup yields CDR1 SGHVS and CDR2 FQNEAQ. The CDR3 totals 16 residues. The CDR3: CASSPGTALSGNTIYF. DNA for the CDR3: TGTGCCAGCAGCCCCGGGACAGCCCTTTCTGGAAACACCATATATTTT.

The chain employs TRBV6-2 or TRBV6-3 and TRBJ2-7; maybe TRBD1 (5 bases). This CDR3 is built from 11 residues. Germline V lookup: CDR1 MNHEY, CDR2 SVGEGT. Between the trimmed V and J ends, which lost 10 bases and 2 bases, there was a span of 9 bases. The CDR3 nucleotides read TGTGCCACCGACAGTGCCTACGAGCAGTACTTC. It codes for CATDSAYEQYF.

CDR3 region: CASSDPTSGAYNEQFF. As DNA, the CDR3 is TGTGCCAGCAGTGACCCGACTAGCGGGGCCTACAATGAGCAGTTCTTC. The genes are TRBV6-6 and TRBJ2-1; 11 nucleotides align to TRBD2. In germline, CDR1 is MNHNY, CDR2 SVGAGI (reference sequence). CDR3 size: 16 residues. J gave up 2 bases and V 5 bases, and 5 bases lay outside the gene matches.

The chain couples TRBV5-5 to TRBJ1-1, with a tentative D call TRBD1 (5 bases). The V gene lost 0 bases and the J gene lost 4 bases, with 13 bases spanning the gap. This CDR3 is 15 amino acids long. Germline assignment: CDR1 SGHKS and CDR2 YYEKEE (reference sequence). The CDR3 reads CASSLERGLGTEAFF. The CDR3 coding sequence is TGTGCCAGCAGCTTGGAAAGGGGATTGGGCACTGAAGCTTTCTTT.

This rearrangement joins TRBV4-2 to TRBJ2-7; perhaps D is TRBD1 or TRBD2 (5 bases each). The germline gives CDR1 LGHNA, CDR2 YNFKEQ. The CDR3 contains 15 residues. As DNA, the CDR3 is TGTGCCAGCAGCCACCGGGACCGCTTAGCCTACGAGCAGTACGTT. Protein sequence: CASSHRDRLAYEQYV.